A single sample is the source of the 19 T cell receptor beta chains below, sequenced in a study of blood T cell repertoires in COVID-19. Some clones are missing from TCRdb's copy, which holds only in-frame ones; the method was immunoSEQ multiplex PCR. The data contain 240,000 or so clones, approximately 83% of them singletons. Material: peripheral blood. The receptors originated from a woman in her 30s who had recovered from COVID-19.

This rearrangement joins TRBV14 to TRBJ2-5; 12 nucleotides align to TRBD2. Losses at the gene ends were 5 bases for V and 0 bases for J; bases not matched to a gene: 10. Per germline, CDR1 SGHDN and CDR2 FVKESK. This CDR3 is 18 amino acids long. The CDR3 spells CASSADGLAGRYQETQYF. For the CDR3, the DNA is TGTGCCAGCAGCGCGGATGGACTAGCGGGGAGATACCAAGAGACCCAGTACTTC.

The V call is TRBV5-4, the J call TRBJ1-1, with 8 bases fitting TRBD1. Germline CDR1 is SGHNT and CDR2 is YYREEE (reference sequence). With V trimmed by 3 bases and J by 2 bases, 9 bases remained unmatched. The CDR3 is made up of 16 amino acids. The CDR3 is CASSSDRDKGNTEAFF. CDR3 DNA: TGTGCCAGCAGCTCGGACAGGGATAAGGGTAACACTGAAGCTTTCTTT.

This clone was counted ten times or more. This CDR3 reads CASSDLGGSPLHF. CDR3 DNA sequence: TGTGCCAGCAGTGACTTAGGGGGATCACCCCTCCACTTT. The rearrangement links TRBV6-4 to TRBJ1-6, with D maybe TRBD1 (6 bases). Germline CDR1 reads MRHNA; CDR2 reads SNTAGT. The CDR3 is 13 amino acids. Trimming shortened V by 1 base and J by 10 bases, and 8 bases separated the two germline ends.

This clone was detected once. This rearrangement joins TRBV5-8 to TRBJ2-3; D remains ambiguous. This CDR3 has 16 residues. Germline V gene sequence: CDR1 SGHTS, CDR2 YDEGEE. The ends were cut back, 0 bases at V and 1 base at J, with 12 bases in the middle. CDR3 protein: CASSLGPTEGTDTQYF. The CDR3 DNA is TGTGCCAGCAGCTTGGGACCCACCGAGGGCACAGATACGCAGTATTTT.

The V call is TRBV3-1 (or the pseudogene TRBV3-2), the J call TRBJ2-1; D remains unclear. This CDR3 has 15 residues. V lost 2 bases to trimming and J lost 5 bases, with 13 bases between them. Germline-derived CDR1 and CDR2 are LGHDT and YNNKEL (reference sequence). The CDR3 DNA is TGTGCCAGCAGCCAAACATCGAAACGGGACAATGAGCAGTTCTTC. This sequence encodes CASSQTSKRDNEQFF.

The CDR3 loop reads CASSSSGTGPTDTQYF. As DNA, the CDR3 is TGTGCCAGCAGTTCTAGCGGGACAGGACCAACAGATACGCAGTATTTT. The V gene is TRBV7-8, the J gene TRBJ2-3; a weak D match, TRBD2 (9 bases). CDR3 length: 16 amino acids. V was trimmed by 6 bases and J by 3 bases, leaving 19 bases between them. Germline V gene data show CDR1 as SGHVS and CDR2 as FQNEAQ.

The CDR3 spells CASNRELGGYTF. The CDR3 DNA follows: TGTGCCAGCAACAGGGAACTGGGGGGCTACACCTTC. The chain links TRBV9 to TRBJ1-2, with D tentatively TRBD1 (6 bases). The CDR3 contains 12 residues. CDR1 is SGDLS, CDR2 YYNGEE, per germline. V was shortened by 6 bases and J by 8 bases, with 14 bases between the two germline ends.

V is TRBV2 and J is TRBJ2-5; no reliable D call. Trimming took 3 bases from V and 0 from J, leaving 11 bases between them. The CDR3 is made up of 15 amino acids. Germline V gives CDR1 SNHLY, CDR2 FYNNEI. Written as DNA, the CDR3 is TGTGCCAGCAGTGAGTTTAGTTCAAACCAAGAGACCCAGTACTTC. It yields the protein CASSEFSSNQETQYF.

The genes are TRBV7-9 and TRBJ2-1; TRBD1 matches 10 bases. Germline CDR1 reads SEHNR; CDR2 reads FQNEAQ (reference sequence). The CDR3 has 15 residues. V dropped 4 bases and J dropped 9; count of bases not matched to a gene: 9. This CDR3 reads CASSSTGQGTTEQFF. CDR3 nucleotide sequence: TGTGCCAGCAGCTCAACGGGACAGGGGACTACTGAGCAGTTCTTC.

Points on this clone: This CDR3 is also generated by other DNA sequences in the sample. This rearrangement joins TRBV18 to TRBJ1-2; 10 bases align to TRBD1. The CDR3 extends over 15 amino acids. The V gene end was trimmed by 2 bases and the J gene end by 3 bases; junction bases not matched to a gene: 3. Germline V gene sequence: CDR1 KGHSH, CDR2 LQKENI. CDR3 sequence (DNA): TGTGCCAGCTCACCAGGGACAGGGGATTACTATGGCTACACCTTC. Amino acid sequence: CASSPGTGDYYGYTF.

This chain joins TRBV6-6 and TRBJ1-2; TRBD1 agrees at 12 bases. Trimming at V came to 5 bases and at J to 5 bases, leaving 12 bases not matched to a gene. Germline V gene sequence: CDR1 MNHNY, CDR2 SVGAGI (reference sequence). The CDR3 covers 17 residues. The CDR3 bases are TGTGCCAGCAGTCCCCAGGGACAGGGGGCGCGGTCATATGGCTACACCTTC. This codes for CASSPQGQGARSYGYTF.

The gene calls are TRBV10-2 and TRBJ1-1; unclear D gene. The CDR3 is 12 amino acids. CDR1 is WSHSY and CDR2 is SAAADI in the germline V gene. The germline V and J ends were trimmed by 3 bases and 8 bases, with 10 bases remaining between them. The CDR3 coding sequence is TGCGCCAGCAGTGAACTACACCTCGAAGCTTTCTTT. It codes for CASSELHLEAFF.

This chain connects TRBV10-3 to TRBJ1-3; no clear D gene. The CDR3 spans 14 residues. CDR1 and CDR2 (germline): ENHRY, SYGVKD. V lost 5 bases and J 0 bases, leaving 8 bases between the germline ends. This CDR3 reads CAISPTDSGNTIYF. The CDR3 coding sequence is TGTGCCATCAGTCCCACTGACTCTGGAAACACCATATATTTT.

The genes are TRBV5-4 and TRBJ2-3, with D maybe TRBD2 (6 bases). V was shortened by 3 bases and J by 5 bases, with 13 bases between the two germline ends. This CDR3 is built from 14 residues. The germline V gene encodes CDR1 SGHNT and CDR2 YYREEE (reference sequence). CDR3 sequence (DNA): TGTGCCAGCAGCTCCTTGGGGGGAGGAGATACGCAGTATTTT. Translated: CASSSLGGGDTQYF.

The chain joins TRBV18 to TRBJ1-1, with TRBD1 matching over 8 bases. CDR1 and CDR2 (germline): KGHSH, LQKENI. The ends lost 5 bases at V and 6 bases at J; junction bases unmatched: 5. This CDR3 spans 13 amino acids. The CDR3 loop is CASSSKQGAEAFF. In DNA, the CDR3 is TGTGCCAGCTCATCCAAACAGGGGGCTGAAGCTTTCTTT.

V gene TRBV7-2 combines with J gene TRBJ2-1, with D tentatively TRBD2 (7 bases). This CDR3 comprises 14 residues. The V and J ends lost 1 base and 8 bases respectively, with 12 bases between them. Germline lookup yields CDR1 SGHTA and CDR2 FQGNSA. CDR3 in DNA: TGTGCCAGCAGCTTAGTCGGGGGGCCACATGAGCAGTTCTTC. Its protein is CASSLVGGPHEQFF.

The rearrangement uses TRBV30 and TRBJ1-3; D not certain. The CDR3 loop spans 15 amino acids. From germline, CDR1 is GTSNPN and CDR2 SVGIG (reference sequence). V lost 0 bases and J lost 1, with 10 bases in between. The CDR3 sequence is CAWSVSPKSGNTIYF. CDR3 bases: TGTGCCTGGAGTGTGAGTCCTAAGTCTGGAAACACCATATATTTT.

CDR3 bases: TGCGCCAGCAGCTTGGTCACAGGGGTGAACACTGAAGCTTTCTTT. Encoded protein: CASSLVTGVNTEAFF. V and J are TRBV5-1 and TRBJ1-1, with 7 nucleotides matching TRBD1. The V and J ends lost 0 bases and 0 bases, in that order; junction bases with no gene match: 2. The CDR3 is 15 amino acids. From germline, CDR1 is SGHRS and CDR2 YFSETQ.

This sequence joins TRBV4-1 and TRBJ2-3; possible D gene TRBD1, 5 bases. Per germline, CDR1 MGHRA and CDR2 YSYEKL. The CDR3 contains 16 residues. The germline V and J ends were trimmed by 0 bases and 4 bases, with 14 bases remaining between them. The CDR3 bases are TGCGCCAGCAGCCAAGAGTCTGACAGTTTGCCAGATACGCAGTATTTT. Translating gives CASSQESDSLPDTQYF.